What follows is one T cell receptor (beta chain) and its context. The germline CDR1 and CDR2 sequences are MDHEN and SYDVKM. CDR3 size: 13 residues. V was trimmed by 2 bases and J by 18 bases, leaving 17 bases between them. The record originates from a study of radiotherapy plus CTLA-4 blockade in lung cancer. TCRdb keeps only in-frame clones here, not all; method: immunoSEQ multiplex PCR. The table lists about 38,000 clones, about 80% of them singletons, with approximately 9% in the top ten. This TCR derives from a human donor with non-small cell lung cancer who had stable disease on radiotherapy plus ipilimumab. The rearrangement links TRBV28 to TRBJ1-6; D possibly corresponds to TRBD1 (5 bases). The sequencing used peripheral blood, collected from a patient treated with radiotherapy plus ipilimumab. The CDR3 bases are TGTGCCAGCAGTTTAGGGACCCTCGACTTATACCACTTT. Translating gives CASSLGTLDLYHF.